This T cell receptor (beta chain) was observed in a study of OX40 agonist ivuxolimab in advanced cancers. Whole-study findings and limits: Low normalized T-cell clonal expansion also characterized some of the nonresponders. Blood T cells, both CD4+ and CD8+, expanded clonally by week 6 at 0.1 to 3.0 mg/kg.

Details on this clone: Its antigen remains unknown.

The germline V gene has CDR1 SGHDN and CDR2 FVKESK. The CDR3 is 13 residues long. V shed 4 bases and J shed 5 bases, with 11 bases lying between them. Generated by immunoSEQ multiplex PCR, the TCRdb table keeps only in-frame clones and is missing some. The table lists around 67,000 clones, roughly 80% of them singletons. The chain couples TRBV14 to TRBJ2-5; D is uncertain. The sample here was CD4+ or CD8+ T cells sorted from blood, taken in a trial of the OX40 agonist ivuxolimab. This TCR came from an adult with an advanced solid tumor such as melanoma, head and neck, liver or kidney cancer. CDR3 region: CASSRILGETQYF. The CDR3 region has the DNA TGTGCCAGCAGCCGAATTCTAGGGGAGACCCAGTACTTC.